The subject of this entry is one TCR beta chain. Antigen specificity is unknown. This specimen comes from a study of shared clonotypes between healthy human individuals. For the study at large: Per donor, CD8 memory used one plate, CD8 naive used two, CD4 memory used three and CD4 naive used three.

Using immunoSEQ multiplex PCR, the repertoire was profiled, and TCRdb retains in-frame clones only, with some absent. The sample lists hundreds of thousands of clones; around 74% were seen once. Germline CDR1 reads LNHDA; CDR2 reads SQIVND (reference sequence). CDR3 length equals 13 residues. Trimming removed 1 base from V and 0 bases from J, with 3 bases in between. Everyone who donated was a Caucasian adult who lived in Nashville, Tennessee. In the CD4+ fraction, cells were divided into CD45RA+ naive and CD45RA-negative memory subsets. The study's findings and limits: It was anticipated that sequencing depth would influence how many clonotypes donors shared.

The receptor was derived from a woman younger than 45 in good health. The chain combines TRBV19 with TRBJ1-1; D is unresolved. Sequences were obtained from memory CD4+ T cells sorted from blood. Subset noted: CD45RA-negative fraction. The CDR3 region is CASSIVMNTEAFF. CDR3 in DNA: TGTGCCAGTAGTATAGTCATGAACACTGAAGCTTTCTTT.